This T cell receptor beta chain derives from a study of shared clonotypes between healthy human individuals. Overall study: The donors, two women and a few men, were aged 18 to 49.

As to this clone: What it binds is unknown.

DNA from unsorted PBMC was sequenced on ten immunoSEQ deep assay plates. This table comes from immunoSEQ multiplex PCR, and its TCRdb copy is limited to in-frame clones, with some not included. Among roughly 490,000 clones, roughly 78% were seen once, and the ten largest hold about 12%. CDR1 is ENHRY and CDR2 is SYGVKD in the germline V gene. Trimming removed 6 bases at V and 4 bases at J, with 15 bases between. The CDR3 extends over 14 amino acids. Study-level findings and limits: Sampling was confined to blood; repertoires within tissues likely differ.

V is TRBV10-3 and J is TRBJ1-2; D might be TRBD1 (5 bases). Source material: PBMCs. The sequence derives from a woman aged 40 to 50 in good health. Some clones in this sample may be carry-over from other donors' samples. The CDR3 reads CAISSGSSSYGYTF. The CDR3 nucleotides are TGTGCCATCAGCTCAGGGAGCTCCAGCTATGGCTACACCTTC.